The next 23 T cell receptor beta chains were all read from a single sample in a study of cytomegalovirus exposure and HLA in healthy donors (dated by TCRdb to about 2017). The library relied on the immunoSEQ multiplex PCR assay. The multiplex PCR relied on a mix of 60 forward primers for TCR Vbeta segments and 13 reverse primers for TCR Jbeta segments. TCRdb re-hosts the immuneACCESS table, in-frame sequences only. Its copies lack some clones; in the studies checked, an unresolved V gene accounts for under half of them, and the cause for the rest is not known. Present in this sample are about 150,000 clones, 74% of which were seen just once. Of the sample, approximately 2.1% falls within the top ten clones. Material: PBMCs. The receptors come from a man between 25 and 39 years old in good health and CMV-seronegative.

The CDR3 spells CAISGRRGADTQYF. The CDR3 DNA sequence: TGTGCCATCAGTGGACGGCGGGGGGCCGATACGCAGTATTTT. This sequence joins TRBV10-3 and TRBJ2-3, with 8 bases aligning to TRBD2. This CDR3 has 14 amino acids. The V gene end was trimmed by 4 bases and the J gene end by 6 bases; junction bases not matched to a gene: 6. CDR1 ENHRY and CDR2 SYGVKD come from the germline V gene.

The gene calls are TRBV5-1 and TRBJ2-7; 10 positions agree with TRBD2. The J segment lost 7 bases and the V segment lost 4 bases, leaving 11 bases of the junction unmatched. Germline V gene data show CDR1 as SGHRS and CDR2 as YFSETQ. The CDR3 is 15 residues long. DNA for the CDR3: TGCGCCAGCAGCCCAACTAGCGGGGCCTCGAGGGAGCAGTACTTC. This gives the protein CASSPTSGASREQYF.

This clone was picked up a small number of times. This chain uses TRBV9 with TRBJ1-2; 9 bases line up with TRBD1. Trimming cost V 4 bases and J 8 bases; bases outside gene matches: 12. CDR1 SGDLS and CDR2 YYNGEE come from the germline V gene. The CDR3 is 15 residues long. DNA for the CDR3: TGTGCCAGCAGCTCACTTCCGGGACAGGGCATGGGCTACACCTTC. The encoded protein is CASSSLPGQGMGYTF.

V is TRBV5-1 and J is TRBJ1-2, with D maybe TRBD1 (5 bases). The CDR3 length is 14 residues. V was shortened by 0 bases and J by 12 bases, with 18 bases between the two germline ends. Germline CDR1 and CDR2: SGHRS and YFSETQ. CDR3 sequence: CASSLAPGQALDTF. The CDR3 DNA reads TGCGCCAGCAGCTTGGCGCCAGGGCAGGCATTGGACACCTTC.

The rearrangement joins TRBV14 to TRBJ1-1; D call uncertain. V was cut by 1 base and J by 2 bases, with 8 bases left in between. The length of the CDR3 is 14 residues. Per the germline V gene, CDR1 is SGHDN and CDR2 is FVKESK. Here the CDR3 reads CASSQGLVNTEAFF. CDR3 nucleotide sequence: TGTGCCAGCAGCCAAGGGCTCGTAAACACTGAAGCTTTCTTT.

The chain joins TRBV11-3 to TRBJ2-3; 9 bases are shared with TRBD2. With V trimmed by 5 bases and J by 0 bases, 3 bases remained unmatched. Germline CDR1 and CDR2: SGHNT and YENEEA. The CDR3 runs to 15 residues. CDR3 residues: CASSLTSGSTDTQYF. DNA for the CDR3: TGTGCCAGCAGCCTGACTAGCGGAAGCACAGATACGCAGTATTTT. The full variable domain, in which reference TRBV11-3 and TRBJ2-3 provide the parts outside the CDR3, is EAGVVQSPRYKIIEKKQPVAFWCNPISGHNTLYWYLQNLGQGPELLIRYENEEAVDDSQLPKDRFSAERLKGVDSTLKIQPAELGDSAVYLCASSLTSGSTDTQYFGPGTRLTVL.

This chain connects TRBV5-4 to TRBJ2-5; 10 bases align to TRBD1. The end of the DNA aligns better with TRBJ2-7, so the J call may be wrong. The CDR3 loop spans 15 amino acids. The germline gives CDR1 SGHNT, CDR2 YYREEE (reference sequence). The CDR3 spells CASSFRDRGYYEQYF. CDR3 coding DNA: TGTGCCAGCAGTTTCCGGGACAGGGGATACTACGAGCAGTACTTC.

The chain recombines TRBV19 with TRBJ1-1; 7 bases align to TRBD1. This CDR3 contains 15 residues. Trimming at V came to 5 bases and at J to 1 base, leaving 7 bases not matched to a gene. In germline, CDR1 is LNHDA, CDR2 SQIVND (reference sequence). The CDR3 DNA is TGTGCCAGTAGTCCTTCGACAGGGTGGAACACTGAAGCTTTCTTT. Protein product: CASSPSTGWNTEAFF.

The chain uses TRBV6-1 and TRBJ1-4; D is uncertain. The V end lost 3 bases, the J end lost 3 bases, and 17 bases lay between the germline ends. The CDR3 runs to 17 residues. The germline V gene encodes CDR1 MNHNS and CDR2 SASEGT. CDR3 coding DNA: TGTGCCAGCAGTGACATTCCGATACAGCCGCCTAATGAAAAACTGTTTTTT. Its protein product is CASSDIPIQPPNEKLFF.

This clone was seen only a few times. This chain links TRBV7-2 with TRBJ1-5, with TRBD1 matching over 7 bases. Germline lookup yields CDR1 SGHTA and CDR2 FQGNSA. The CDR3 covers 17 residues. The J segment lost 0 bases and the V segment lost 5 bases, leaving 10 bases of the junction unmatched. In nucleotides, the CDR3 is TGTGCCAGCAGCCAAACACAGGGGATGTATAGCAATCAGCCCCAGCATTTT. It encodes CASSQTQGMYSNQPQHF.

This chain links TRBV9 with TRBJ1-2; TRBD1 agrees at 8 bases. V was clipped by 3 bases and J by 4 bases; unmatched bases: 11. The CDR3 consists of 16 residues. Germline V gene sequence: CDR1 SGDLS, CDR2 YYNGEE. The CDR3 reads CASSDSRTGRIYGYTF. Here the CDR3 DNA reads TGTGCCAGCAGCGACTCCCGGACAGGGCGAATCTATGGCTACACCTTC. Filled out from reference TRBV9 and TRBJ1-2, the complete variable domain reads DSGVTQTPKHLITATGQRVTLRCSPRSGDLSVYWYQQSLDQGLQFLIQYYNGEERAKGNILERFSAQQFPDLHSELNLSSLELGDSALYFCASSDSRTGRIYGYTFGSGTRLTVV.

The chain couples TRBV4-2 to TRBJ2-7; no firm D call. Trimming took off 2 bases at V and 7 bases at J, with 9 bases between the two ends. Germline CDR1 LGHNA, CDR2 YNFKEQ. The CDR3 has 12 residues. Here the CDR3 DNA reads TGTGCCAGCAGCCAAATTCCCCGGGAGCAGTACTTC. Protein sequence: CASSQIPREQYF.

The J gene is TRBJ2-7, the V gene TRBV4-3, with D perhaps TRBD2 (6 bases). Trimming shortened V by 0 bases and J by 6 bases, and 9 bases separated the two germline ends. Germline CDR1 LGHNA, CDR2 YSLEER. The CDR3 sequence is 13 residues long. The CDR3 DNA is TGCGCCAGCAGCCAAGATGGAGGGCGCGAGCAGTACTTC. This translates into CASSQDGGREQYF.

The chain combines TRBV27 with TRBJ1-2; D ambiguous. V lost 5 bases, J lost 8 bases, and 15 bases lay in between. CDR1 MNHEY and CDR2 SMNVEV come from the germline V gene (reference sequence). This CDR3 comprises 13 residues. The CDR3 reads CASSRKIGSGYTF. The CDR3 nucleotides read TGTGCCAGCAGTCGTAAAATCGGGAGCGGCTACACCTTC.

This chain uses TRBV28 with TRBJ1-2; 8 bases match TRBD1. Germline CDR1 is MDHEN and CDR2 is SYDVKM. This CDR3 is built from 15 residues. Losses at the gene ends were 3 bases for V and 4 bases for J; bases not matched to a gene: 7. CDR3 coding DNA: TGTGCCAGCAGTTTGGGGACAGGCCTATCCTATGGCTACACCTTC. It codes for CASSLGTGLSYGYTF.

V gene TRBV7-9 combines with J gene TRBJ2-2, with TRBD2 matching over 11 bases. CDR1 is SEHNR and CDR2 is FQNEAQ in the germline V gene (reference sequence). The CDR3 totals 16 residues. Trimming at V came to 4 bases and at J to 4 bases, leaving 5 bases not matched to a gene. CDR3 sequence reads: CASSYSGTSGTGELFF. The DNA for the CDR3 is TGTGCCAGCAGCTATTCCGGGACTAGCGGCACCGGGGAGCTGTTTTTT.

The chain combines TRBV7-2 with TRBJ2-3; a weak D match, TRBD1 (6 bases). The CDR3 has 15 amino acids. V dropped 1 base and J dropped 2 bases, with 10 bases sitting between them. Germline values: CDR1 SGHTA, CDR2 FQGNSA. The CDR3 reads CASSLVGAPTDTQYF. The CDR3 DNA follows: TGTGCCAGCAGCTTAGTGGGGGCCCCCACAGATACGCAGTATTTT.

The chain links TRBV28 to TRBJ1-1; D not certain. Germline lookup yields CDR1 MDHEN and CDR2 SYDVKM. This CDR3 is built from 14 residues. With 5 bases removed from V and 0 bases from J, the gap between germline ends came to 10 bases. The CDR3 loop is CASSAPGVNTEAFF. The CDR3, as DNA: TGTGCCAGCAGTGCCCCGGGAGTGAACACTGAAGCTTTCTTT.

The table lists this clone with a count of one. This chain uses TRBV2 with TRBJ2-7; 9 positions agree with TRBD1. Trimming took 6 bases from V and 3 from J; bases not matched to a gene: 3. CDR3 length equals 13 residues. Germline loops: CDR1 SNHLY, CDR2 FYNNEI. CDR3 residues: CASRSTGGYEQYF. For the CDR3, the DNA is TGTGCCAGCAGGTCGACAGGGGGCTACGAGCAGTACTTC.

The chain links TRBV10-3 to TRBJ2-7; TRBD1 matches at 12 bases. This CDR3 has 15 residues. Trimming at V came to 0 bases and at J to 5 bases, leaving 2 bases not matched to a gene. CDR1 ENHRY and CDR2 SYGVKD come from the germline V gene. The CDR3 DNA is TGTGCCATCAGTGAGTCGGGGACAGGGGGCGACGAGCAGTACTTC. It yields the protein CAISESGTGGDEQYF.

This clone has just one count. V and J are TRBV7-8 and TRBJ2-7; D gene uncertain. Germline V CDR1 and CDR2: SGHVS, FQNEAQ. The CDR3 is made up of 13 amino acids. Trimming took off 5 bases at V and 2 bases at J, with 10 bases between the two ends. CDR3 in DNA: TGTGCCAGCAGCCTCGACACCACCTACGAGCAGTACTTC. Residues: CASSLDTTYEQYF. The entire variable domain, with the rest obtained from reference TRBV7-8 and TRBJ2-7, is as follows: GAGVSQSPRYKVAKRGQDVALRCDPISGHVSLFWYQQALGQGPEFLTYFQNEAQLDKSGLPSDRFFAERPEGSVSTLKIQRTQQEDSAVYLCASSLDTTYEQYFGPGTRLTVT.

The chain is built from TRBV28 and TRBJ2-3; 13 bases line up with TRBD2. Looked up from germline, CDR1 is MDHEN and CDR2 is SYDVKM. V lost 2 bases to trimming and J lost 9 bases; unmatched junction nucleotides: 8. The CDR3 length is 16 residues. In DNA, the CDR3 is TGTGCCAGCAGTTTAGGTACTAGCGGGGGGGTCGGGACGCAGTATTTT. It translates to CASSLGTSGGVGTQYF.

The table lists this clone with a count of one. The chain joins TRBV4-3 to TRBJ1-1; TRBD1 might be the D (5 bases). From germline, CDR1 is LGHNA and CDR2 YSLEER. The CDR3 has 16 amino acids. V lost 0 bases and J 1 base, leaving 12 bases between the germline ends. In DNA form, the CDR3 reads TGCGCCAGCAGCCAAGATTTCCGGCAGGGGAACACTGAAGCTTTCTTT. Translation gives CASSQDFRQGNTEAFF.